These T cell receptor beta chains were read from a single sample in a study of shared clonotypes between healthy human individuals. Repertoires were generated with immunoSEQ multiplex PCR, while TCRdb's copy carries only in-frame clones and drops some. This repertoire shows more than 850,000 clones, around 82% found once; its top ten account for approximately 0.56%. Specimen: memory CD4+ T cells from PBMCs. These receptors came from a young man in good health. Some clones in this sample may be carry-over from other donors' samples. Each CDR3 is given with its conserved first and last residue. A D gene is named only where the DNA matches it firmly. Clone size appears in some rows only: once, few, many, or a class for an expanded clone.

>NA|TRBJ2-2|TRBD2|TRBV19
TGTGCCAGTAGCCCTGGACTAGCGGGAGGCCGATATATAACCGGGGAGCTGTTTTTT
CASSPGLAGGRYITGELFF
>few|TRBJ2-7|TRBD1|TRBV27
TGTGCCAGCAGTCCCGGGACAGGGTGGGCCTACGAGCAGTACTTC
CASSPGTGWAYEQYF
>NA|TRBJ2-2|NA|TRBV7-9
TGTGCCAGCACCTCTAGAGGGCGAATAAACACCGGGGAGCTGTTTTTT
CASTSRGRINTGELFF
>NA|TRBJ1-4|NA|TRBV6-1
TGTGCCAGCAGTGAACGGCAGGGCCCGAATGAAAAACTGTTTTTT
CASSERQGPNEKLFF
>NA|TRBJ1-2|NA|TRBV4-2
TGTGCCAGCAGTCCAAAGACGATATGGAACTATGGCTACACCTTC
CASSPKTIWNYGYTF
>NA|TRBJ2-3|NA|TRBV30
TGTGCCTGGAGTGTCGTACGTGCAGATACGCAGTATTTT
CAWSVVRADTQYF
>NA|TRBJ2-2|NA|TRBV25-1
TGTGCCAGCAGTGTAACTCGGACTGCGAACACCGGGGAGCTGTTTTTT
CASSVTRTANTGELFF
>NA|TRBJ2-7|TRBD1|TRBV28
TGTGCCAGCAGTTTACGGCAGGGGGTTTACTTC
CASSLRQGVYF
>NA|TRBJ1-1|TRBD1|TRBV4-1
TGCGCCAGCAGCCAAACCGGGACAGCGAACACTGAAGCTTTCTTT
CASSQTGTANTEAFF
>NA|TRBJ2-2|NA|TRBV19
TGTGCCAGTAGTATTTCTACGGTACCAACCGGGGAGCTGTTTTTT
CASSISTVPTGELFF
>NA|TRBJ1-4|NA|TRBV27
TGTGCCAGCAGGACGTTGGTGCGGAATGAAAAACTGTTTTTT
CASRTLVRNEKLFF
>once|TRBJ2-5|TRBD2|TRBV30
TGTGCCTGGTCCAAAGAGCGGGAGCGTCGGGAGCAGTACTTC
CAWSKERERREQYF
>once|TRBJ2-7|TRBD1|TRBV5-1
TGCGCCAGCAGCTTGGGTAGACAGGGGGCATACGAGCAGTACTTC
CASSLGRQGAYEQYF
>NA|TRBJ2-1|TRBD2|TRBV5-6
TGTGCCAGCAGCTCGCTGACCTCGACTAGCGGGAGCTCCTACAATGAGCAGTTCTTC
CASSSLTSTSGSSYNEQFF
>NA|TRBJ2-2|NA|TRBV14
TGTGCCAGCAGCCAGGGACGGACGAACACCGGGGAGCTGTTTTTT
CASSQGRTNTGELFF
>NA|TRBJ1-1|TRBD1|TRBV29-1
TGCAGCGTCGGGACAGCCAACACTGAAGCTTTCTTT
CSVGTANTEAFF
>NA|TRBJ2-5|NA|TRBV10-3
TGTGCCATCAGTGAGGCGGCTAGTCGTAGGGAGACCCAGTACTTC
CAISEAASRRETQYF
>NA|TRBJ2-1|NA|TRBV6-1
TGTGCCAGCAGTCCCTGGGGAGGGGGTACCAATGAGCAGTTCTTC
CASSPWGGGTNEQFF
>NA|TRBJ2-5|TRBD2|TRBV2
TGTGCCAGCGGACTAGGTTGGGAGACCCAGTACTTC
CASGLGWETQYF
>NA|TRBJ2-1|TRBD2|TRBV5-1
TGCGCCAGCAGCGGGGCTAGCGGGAACTACAATGAGCAGTTCTTC
CASSGASGNYNEQFF
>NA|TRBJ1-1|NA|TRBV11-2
TGTGCCAGCAGCTATACAACGAACACTGAAGCTTTCTTT
CASSYTTNTEAFF
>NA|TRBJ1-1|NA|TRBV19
TGTGCCAGTAGTATAGGCCGGATCATGAACACTGAAGCTTTCTTT
CASSIGRIMNTEAFF
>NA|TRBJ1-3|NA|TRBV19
TGTGCCAGTAGTATTCAGACAGCCCTTGGAAACACCATATATTTT
CASSIQTALGNTIYF
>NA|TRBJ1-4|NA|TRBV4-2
TGTGCCAGCAGCCAAGCGGGGGGAGCTAATGAAAAACTGTTTTTT
CASSQAGGANEKLFF
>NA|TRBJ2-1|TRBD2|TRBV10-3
TGTGCCACCCTTAGCGGGCCGGCGGATGAGCAGTTCTTC
CATLSGPADEQFF
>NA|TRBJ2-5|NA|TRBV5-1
TGCGCCAGCAGCTTTTTCGGGAAGAGTTTGGAGACCCAGTACTTC
CASSFFGKSLETQYF
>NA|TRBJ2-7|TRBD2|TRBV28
TGTGCCAGCAGTCCCCCGACTAGCGGGTTCGAGCAGTACTTC
CASSPPTSGFEQYF
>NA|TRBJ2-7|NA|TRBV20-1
TGCAGTGCTCGCGGAGCCTACGAGCAGTACTTC
CSARGAYEQYF
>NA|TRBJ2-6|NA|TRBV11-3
TGTGCCAGCAGTCCTGGGGGTTCCACTGGGGCCAACGTCCTGACTTTC
CASSPGGSTGANVLTF
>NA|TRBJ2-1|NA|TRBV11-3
TGTGCCAGCAGCTTAGTGAGTGGACCCTACAATGAGCAGTTCTTC
CASSLVSGPYNEQFF
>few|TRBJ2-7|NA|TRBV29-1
TGCAGCGCCGCTGGAGACTATGGATCCTACGAGCAGTACTTC
CSAAGDYGSYEQYF
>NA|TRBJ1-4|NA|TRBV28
TGTGCCAGCAGTTTCTCACGGGGGGGTGAAAAACTGTTTTTT
CASSFSRGGEKLFF
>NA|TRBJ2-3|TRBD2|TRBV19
TGTGCCAGTAGTACAGCCATAGCGGGGGGCGTGGATACGCAGTATTTT
CASSTAIAGGVDTQYF
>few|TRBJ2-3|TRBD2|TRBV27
TGTGCCAGCAGTTCTAGCGGGATTAGGAGCACAGATACGCAGTATTTT
CASSSSGIRSTDTQYF
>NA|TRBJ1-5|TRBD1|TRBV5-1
TGCGCCAGCAGCTTGGCGGGACAGAGCAATCAGCCCCAGCATTTT
CASSLAGQSNQPQHF
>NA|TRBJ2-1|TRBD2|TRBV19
TGTGCCAGTAGTATGTCTCGCGGGAGAAACAATGAGCAGTTCTTC
CASSMSRGRNNEQFF
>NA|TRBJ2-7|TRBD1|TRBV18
TGTGCCAGCTCACCACTTCGCGACAGGGGTTACGAGCAGTACTTC
CASSPLRDRGYEQYF
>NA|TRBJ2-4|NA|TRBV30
TGTGCCTGGAACGGGGGTAGTCTAGCCAAAAACATTCAGTACTTC
CAWNGGSLAKNIQYF
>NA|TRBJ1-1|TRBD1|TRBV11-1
TGTGCCAGCAGCTTACCGGGACAGAAAGCTTTCTTT
CASSLPGQKAFF
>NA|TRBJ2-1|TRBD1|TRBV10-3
TGTGCCATCAGTGAGTCGTGGGACAGCAACTACAATGAGCAGTTCTTC
CAISESWDSNYNEQFF
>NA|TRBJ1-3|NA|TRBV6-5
TGTGCCAGCAGTTCCCCTTTCTCTGGAAACACCATATATTTT
CASSSPFSGNTIYF
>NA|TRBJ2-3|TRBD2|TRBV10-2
TGCGCCAGCAGCTCCGGGACTAGCAGTAGGACAGATACGCAGTATTTT
CASSSGTSSRTDTQYF
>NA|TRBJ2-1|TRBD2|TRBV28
TGTGCCAGCTTCTCAATGGGAGGGCCCACGGGCTCCTACAATGAGCAGTTCTTC
CASFSMGGPTGSYNEQFF
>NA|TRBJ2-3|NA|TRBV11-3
TGTGCCAGCAGCCTTAGCGGTACTAGCACAGATACGCAGTATTTT
CASSLSGTSTDTQYF
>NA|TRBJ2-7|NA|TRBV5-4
TGTGCCAGCAGCTACGCGCAATACGAGCAGTACTTC
CASSYAQYEQYF
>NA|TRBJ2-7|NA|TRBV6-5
TGTGCCAGCACCACGGGGGCCCTAAACCTCTACGAGCAGTACTTC
CASTTGALNLYEQYF
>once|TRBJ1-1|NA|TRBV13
TGTGCCAGCAGCCAAGAAGGAAGTTTTGGGGCGAACACTGAAGCTTTCTTT
CASSQEGSFGANTEAFF
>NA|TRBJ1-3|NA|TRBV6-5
TGTGCCAGCAGTTACAGCGGGAGCTCTGGAAACACCATATATTTT
CASSYSGSSGNTIYF
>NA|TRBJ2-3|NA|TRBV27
TGTGCCAGCAGTTTATTCACGGGGGCTAGCACAGATACGCAGTATTTT
CASSLFTGASTDTQYF
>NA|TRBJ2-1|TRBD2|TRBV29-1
TGCAGCGTGACCGCCAGCGGGAGTATCAATGAGCAGTTCTTC
CSVTASGSINEQFF
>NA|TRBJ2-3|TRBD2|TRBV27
TGTGCCAGCAGTTTAGGGGCTAGCGGTACAAATACGCAGTATTTT
CASSLGASGTNTQYF
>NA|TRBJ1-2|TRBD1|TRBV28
TGTGCCAGCAGTTTATGGACAGGGATTAACTATGGCTACACCTTC
CASSLWTGINYGYTF
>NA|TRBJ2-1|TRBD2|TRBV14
TGTGCCAGCAGCCAACGCACCGGGACTAGCTTTTACAATGAGCAGTTCTTC
CASSQRTGTSFYNEQFF
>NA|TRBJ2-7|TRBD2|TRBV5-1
TGCGCCAGCAGCTTGGAACAACTAGCGGGGGGTGAGCAGTACTTC
CASSLEQLAGGEQYF